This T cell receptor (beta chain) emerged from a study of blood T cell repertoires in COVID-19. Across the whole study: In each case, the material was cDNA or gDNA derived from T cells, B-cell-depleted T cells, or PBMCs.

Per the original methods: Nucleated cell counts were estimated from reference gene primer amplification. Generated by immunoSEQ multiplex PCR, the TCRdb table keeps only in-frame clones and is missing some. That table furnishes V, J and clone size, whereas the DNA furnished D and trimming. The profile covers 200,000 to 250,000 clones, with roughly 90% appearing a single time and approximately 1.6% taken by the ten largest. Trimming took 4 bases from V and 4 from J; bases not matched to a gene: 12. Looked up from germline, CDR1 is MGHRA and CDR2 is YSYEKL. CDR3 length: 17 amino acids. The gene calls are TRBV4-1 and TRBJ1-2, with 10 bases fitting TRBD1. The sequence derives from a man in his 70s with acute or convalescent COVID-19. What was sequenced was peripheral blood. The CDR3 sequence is CASSLRILDRGTYGYTF. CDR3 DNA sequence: TGCGCCAGCAGCCTTCGTATCCTGGACAGGGGGACCTATGGCTACACCTTC.